The clone carrying this T cell receptor (beta chain) has only a few counts. Its antigen is still unknown. This record belongs to a study of beta chain features in type 1 diabetes. Study findings and constraints: In type 1 diabetes patients, VDJ junctions had fewer insertions; deletions at these junctions were more frequent. All four CD4+ subsets from Type 1 diabetes patients carried moderately but significantly shorter TCRB CDR3s.

Blood was collected once per donor into heparin, averaging about 116 mL. Sorting based on CD45RO/CCR7/CD25/CD127/CD95/CD27 separated CD4+ naive, central memory, regulatory and stem cell-like memory cells. Of the isolated RNA, all was reverse transcribed, and so the sequenced material was expressed TCRB transcripts. Naive, central memory and regulatory T cell samples came to a mean of around 3.5 million reads. Clones were read by immunoSEQ multiplex PCR, and TCRdb kept only the in-frame ones, dropping some. The sample includes approximately 170,000 clones, roughly 8% of them seen just once. The source of this sequence is a man between 18 and 35 years old with type 1 diabetes. Specimen: central memory CD4+ T cells from blood.

DNA for the CDR3: TGCGCCAGCAGTGTAGGGACTAGCGGGGGGATTATTGAGCAGTTCTTC. Translated, it gives CASSVGTSGGIIEQFF. The genes are TRBV10-2 and TRBJ2-1; 15 nucleotides match TRBD2. From germline, CDR1 is WSHSY and CDR2 SAAADI. V was pared by 4 bases and J by 9 bases, with 7 bases of the junction left unmatched. The CDR3 loop spans 16 amino acids.